This T cell receptor (beta chain) appears in the sequencing data of a study of blood T cell repertoires in COVID-19. Across the whole study: Both acute and convalescent COVID-19 samples were obtained from the United States, Italy and Spain. The cDNA or gDNA used as material had been derived from T cells, B-cell-depleted T cells, or PBMCs.

As handled by the study authors: How many nucleated cells were present was estimated from reference gene primer amplification. Repertoires were generated with immunoSEQ multiplex PCR, while TCRdb's copy carries only in-frame clones and drops some. That table gives V, J and clone size, and the DNA gave D and trimming. The sample yields about 270,000 clones, roughly 85% seen once. CDR3 length: 14 amino acids. CDR1 is SGHTA and CDR2 is FQGNSA in the germline V gene. V was clipped by 4 bases and J by 4 bases, with 13 bases between them. Sequenced input: peripheral blood. The sequence derives from a woman between 45 and 60 years old who had recovered from COVID-19. The chain couples TRBV7-2 to TRBJ1-2; unclear D gene. CDR3 region: CASSSAGLAYGYTF. The CDR3 DNA follows: TGTGCCAGCAGCTCGGCGGGGTTAGCCTATGGCTACACCTTC.